This entry describes one T cell receptor (beta chain). Its antigen is still unknown. Primers used in a second PCR of about 7 to 12 cycles were a sample-barcoded 5' primer and a J-beta primer mix. MiXCR was run by TCRdb on the 5' RACE reads, yielding one entry per CDR3 protein. The sample gives 800,000 or so distinct CDR3 sequences, less than 60% of which show up once; around 18% is in the top ten. The sample is drawn from a study of blood T cells in healthy people across ages. The study, taken as a whole, reports: Long-lived and aged donors differed, with more naive CD4+ cells and higher diversity in the long-lived.

The source material was blood. The clonotype comes from a man at least 80 years old in good health.

The CDR3 spells CASSSREAGVSDTQYF. The CDR3 DNA reads TGTGCCAGCAGCTCCCGCGAAGCGGGAGTGTCAGATACGCAGTATTTT. The J gene is TRBJ2-3, the V gene TRBV7-2; 8 bases agree with TRBD2. The trim removed 4 bases at V and 4 bases at J, leaving 10 bases unmatched. The CDR3 is made up of 16 amino acids. Germline CDR1 reads SGHTA; CDR2 reads FQGNSA. Using reference TRBV7-2 and TRBJ2-3 for the parts outside the CDR3, the full variable domain is GAGVSQSPSNKVTEKGKDVELRCDPISGHTALYWYRQSLGQGLEFLIYFQGNSAPDKSGLPSDRFSAERTGGSVSTLTIQRTQQEDSAVYLCASSSREAGVSDTQYFGPGTRLTVL.